Ten or more counts support the clone carrying this T cell receptor beta chain. As yet, its antigen is unknown. Germline V gene sequence: CDR1 DFQATT, CDR2 SNEGSKA (reference sequence). CDR3 size: 13 residues. Trimming pared 6 bases from V and 11 bases from J, leaving 20 bases between. Construction of the TCRbeta library involved unique molecular identifiers. TCRdb used MiXCR to reprocess the PCR reads, holding one entry per CDR3 protein. The data contain around 670,000 distinct CDR3 sequences, roughly 14% of them singletons. The record originates from a study of T-cell reconstitution after alpha-beta-depleted transplantation in children. Overall study results and limits: At around two months after transplant, the alpha-beta T cells were reportedly derived from several hundred expanded clones that came from non-depleted graft cells. At the one-year point after transplant, T-cell counts and TCRbeta diversity were found to come mostly from T cells that had been newly produced.

The sample in question was PBMCs, obtained before TCRalphabeta/CD19-depleted stem cell transplant. This TCR was recovered from a girl aged 2-15 years with congenital amegakaryocytic thrombocytopenia, due to receive a stem cell transplant. The rearrangement links TRBV20-1 to TRBJ2-4; the D gene is possibly TRBD2 (6 bases). In nucleotides, the CDR3 is TGCAGTGCGAGATGGGAGGACCGTCCGTTTCAGTACTTC. It codes for CSARWEDRPFQYF.